The present TCR beta chain was sequenced within a study of T cell responses to AZD1222 COVID-19 vaccine. Findings of the study overall: White British donors predominated, females outnumbered males, and clonal diversity was possibly underestimated. Without day 14 samples, only post-peak T cell repertoires were studied.

Points on this clone: Its antigen is still unknown.

CDR1 is MDHEN, CDR2 SYDVKM, per germline. Between the trimmed V and J ends, which lost 3 bases and 1 base, there was a span of 13 bases. The CDR3 extends over 15 amino acids. Sequencing was performed with immunoSEQ multiplex PCR; in TCRdb, only in-frame clones are kept and a portion is missing. The data show some 130,000 clones, about 92% seen once. The material was peripheral blood, obtained on day 0 of AZD1222 vaccination. This chain joins TRBV28 and TRBJ2-7, with D possibly TRBD2 on 6 matching bases. This sequence was found in an adult in good health. The CDR3 DNA follows: TGTGCCAGCAGTTTCGGGACTTTCCCGTCCTACGAGCAGTACTTC. It is translated as CASSFGTFPSYEQYF.